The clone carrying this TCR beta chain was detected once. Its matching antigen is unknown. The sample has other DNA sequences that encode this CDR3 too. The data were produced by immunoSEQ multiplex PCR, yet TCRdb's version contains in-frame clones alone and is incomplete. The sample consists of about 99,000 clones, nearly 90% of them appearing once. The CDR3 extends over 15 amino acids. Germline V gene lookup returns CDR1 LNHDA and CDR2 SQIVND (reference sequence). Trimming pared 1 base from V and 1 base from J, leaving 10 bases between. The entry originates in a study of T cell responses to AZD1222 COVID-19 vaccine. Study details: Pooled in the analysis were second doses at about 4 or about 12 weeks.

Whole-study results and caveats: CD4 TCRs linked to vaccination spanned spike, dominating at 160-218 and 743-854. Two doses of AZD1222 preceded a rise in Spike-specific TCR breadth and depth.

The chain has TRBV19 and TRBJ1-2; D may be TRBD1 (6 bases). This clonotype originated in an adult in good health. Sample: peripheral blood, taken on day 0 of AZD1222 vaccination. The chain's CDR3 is CASSIVGRGNYGYTF. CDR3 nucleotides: TGTGCCAGTAGTATAGTGGGCAGGGGTAACTATGGCTACACCTTC.